Listed here are 27 T cell receptor beta chains from one sample, sequenced in a study of cytomegalovirus exposure and HLA in healthy donors. Sequenced by immunoSEQ multiplex PCR; TCRdb stores in-frame clones only, minus some. The table includes fewer than 350,000 clones, 88% detected once. Sample: PBMCs. The receptors originated from a woman aged 18-30 years in good health and CMV-seronegative.

This rearrangement joins TRBV20-1 to TRBJ1-1; 8 bases fit TRBD1. After removal of 2 bases from V and 11 bases from J, the junction contained 4 bases not matched to a gene. The CDR3 covers 11 residues. Looked up from germline, CDR1 is DFQATT and CDR2 is SNEGSKA (reference sequence). The CDR3 is CSARIDRGAFF. The CDR3 DNA reads as TGCAGTGCTAGAATTGACAGGGGCGCTTTCTTT.

CDR3 nucleotides: TGCAGCGCTAGATTTGATCCTTCCTACGAGCAGTACTTC. Translated, it gives CSARFDPSYEQYF. The chain joins TRBV29-1 to TRBJ2-7; D remains unclear. The germline V and J ends were trimmed by 7 bases and 1 base, with 14 bases remaining between them. CDR1 and CDR2 (germline): SQVTM, ANQGSEA. The CDR3 loop spans 13 amino acids.

V and J are TRBV12-5 and TRBJ1-2, with 7 bases identical to TRBD1. This CDR3 region has 18 residues. Germline CDR1 LGHNT, CDR2 FRNRAP. V lost 0 bases to trimming and J lost 2 bases; unmatched junction nucleotides: 12. CDR3 DNA: TGTGCTAGTGGTTTGGTAGTGAGGACAGGACACATAAACTATGGCTACACCTTC. This codes for CASGLVVRTGHINYGYTF.

This chain connects TRBV19 to TRBJ1-6; D possibly corresponds to TRBD1 (6 bases). Between the trimmed V and J ends, which lost 8 bases and 8 bases, there was a span of 10 bases. From germline, CDR1 is LNHDA and CDR2 SQIVND (reference sequence). The CDR3 sequence is 12 residues long. CDR3 in DNA: TGTGCCAGTGGTAGGGGGGATTCACCCCTCCACTTT. It encodes CASGRGDSPLHF.

As for this clone: This specimen includes other DNA sequences encoding the same CDR3. The CDR3 DNA follows: TGTGCCAGCAGCGTAGGCGGCGGTCAGAACACTGAAGCTTTCTTT. Translation gives CASSVGGGQNTEAFF. The V and J genes are TRBV9 and TRBJ1-1, with unresolved D. The CDR3 is 15 residues long. Germline loops: CDR1 SGDLS, CDR2 YYNGEE. V was trimmed by 0 bases and J by 1 base, leaving 10 bases between them.

V gene TRBV5-1 combines with J gene TRBJ2-7, with D possibly being TRBD1 (5 bases). Trimming shortened V by 0 bases and J by 6 bases, and 22 bases separated the two germline ends. Germline loops: CDR1 SGHRS, CDR2 YFSETQ. The CDR3 is made up of 17 amino acids. CDR3 sequence: CASSLGLGLALGAEQYF. CDR3 sequence (DNA): TGCGCCAGCAGCTTGGGTTTAGGGCTGGCATTAGGGGCCGAGCAGTACTTC.

The CDR3 loop reads CASSNNQGLSYF. The CDR3 nucleotides read TGTGCCAGCAGTAATAATCAGGGGTTGTCGTACTTC. The V and J genes are TRBV6-6 and TRBJ2-4; possible D gene TRBD1, 6 bases. Germline CDR1 is MNHNY and CDR2 is SVGAGI (reference sequence). The V gene lost 5 bases and the J gene lost 15 bases, with 17 bases spanning the gap. This CDR3 spans 12 amino acids.

The chain has TRBV9 and TRBJ1-1, with 7 bases matching TRBD1. Germline CDR1 reads SGDLS; CDR2 reads YYNGEE. This CDR3 is 17 amino acids long. V was clipped by 5 bases and J by 2 bases; unmatched bases: 15. The CDR3 sequence: CASSRGGHTEKNTEAFF. The CDR3 nucleotides read TGTGCCAGCAGTCGAGGGGGCCACACCGAAAAAAACACTGAAGCTTTCTTT. The whole variable domain, remainder taken from reference TRBV9 and TRBJ1-1, is DSGVTQTPKHLITATGQRVTLRCSPRSGDLSVYWYQQSLDQGLQFLIQYYNGEERAKGNILERFSAQQFPDLHSELNLSSLELGDSALYFCASSRGGHTEKNTEAFFGQGTRLTVV.

This chain connects TRBV5-1 to TRBJ2-1; perhaps TRBD1 as D (6 bases). From germline, CDR1 is SGHRS and CDR2 YFSETQ. The V gene lost 0 bases and the J gene lost 9 bases, with 13 bases spanning the gap. The CDR3 has 14 amino acids. The CDR3 loop reads CASSLAVGGGEQFF. DNA of the CDR3: TGCGCCAGCAGCTTGGCCGTTGGGGGCGGTGAGCAGTTCTTC.

The chain combines TRBV7-2 with TRBJ2-1, with TRBD2 identical over 10 bases. Germline values: CDR1 SGHTA, CDR2 FQGNSA. The CDR3 has 14 amino acids. V lost 5 bases, J lost 7 bases, and 5 bases stayed unmatched. Written as DNA, the CDR3 is TGTGCCAGCAGCCAACAACTAGCGGGGAATGAGCAGTTCTTC. This translates into CASSQQLAGNEQFF. Using reference TRBV7-2 and TRBJ2-1 for the parts outside the CDR3, the full variable domain is GAGVSQSPSNKVTEKGKDVELRCDPISGHTALYWYRQSLGQGLEFLIYFQGNSAPDKSGLPSDRFSAERTGGSVSTLTIQRTQQEDSAVYLCASSQQLAGNEQFFGPGTRLTVL.

The V call is TRBV9, the J call TRBJ2-5, with D perhaps matching TRBD1 (6 bases). Germline V gene data show CDR1 as SGDLS and CDR2 as YYNGEE. The CDR3 spans 16 residues. Trimming removed 0 bases at V and 5 bases at J, with 17 bases between. The CDR3 sequence: CASSVGVQGLGETQYF. The DNA of the CDR3 is TGTGCCAGCAGCGTAGGGGTACAGGGCCTAGGTGAGACCCAGTACTTC.

The V and J genes are TRBV6-1 and TRBJ2-7; D possibly corresponds to TRBD2 (7 bases). Per the germline V gene, CDR1 is MNHNS and CDR2 is SASEGT. CDR3 length: 15 residues. V was pared by 2 bases and J by 6 bases, with 17 bases between. The CDR3 DNA sequence: TGTGCCAGCAGTGAACTGACAAGGGGGGGAGGCGAGCAGTACTTC. Translated: CASSELTRGGGEQYF.

The chain carries TRBV25-1 and TRBJ1-4; D may be TRBD1 (5 bases). The CDR3 consists of 14 residues. Germline CDR1 is MGHDK and CDR2 is SYGVNS. The V end was cut by 6 bases, the J end by 7 bases, with 15 bases between. The CDR3 sequence: CASREGGEVEKLFF. CDR3 DNA: TGTGCCAGCAGAGAGGGAGGGGAGGTTGAAAAACTGTTTTTT.

V usage is TRBV5-1 and J usage is TRBJ1-2; TRBD1 matches at 10 bases. There are 15 residues in the CDR3. J gave up 3 bases and V 8 bases, and 10 bases lay outside the gene matches. Germline V lookup: CDR1 SGHRS, CDR2 YFSETQ. The CDR3 spells CASKEGGQGDYGYTF. The CDR3 bases are TGCGCCAGTAAAGAAGGAGGACAGGGGGACTATGGCTACACCTTC.

The chain couples TRBV27 to TRBJ2-6, with a tentative D call TRBD1 (5 bases). This CDR3 is 17 amino acids long. The germline V gene encodes CDR1 MNHEY and CDR2 SMNVEV (reference sequence). V was pared by 4 bases and J by 4 bases, with 17 bases between. The CDR3 protein is CASSYGRVSSGANVLTF. The CDR3 DNA sequence: TGTGCCAGCAGTTATGGCAGGGTATCCTCGGGGGCCAACGTCCTGACTTTC.

J is TRBJ2-3 and V is TRBV27, with 9 positions matching TRBD2. Germline lookup yields CDR1 MNHEY and CDR2 SMNVEV (reference sequence). The CDR3 extends over 16 amino acids. The V and J ends lost 1 base and 0 bases, in that order; junction bases with no gene match: 2. The CDR3 DNA is TGTGCCAGCAGTTTATATACTAGCGGGAGCACAGATACGCAGTATTTT. Translated: CASSLYTSGSTDTQYF.

The rearrangement links TRBV4-1 to TRBJ1-4, with D perhaps matching TRBD1 (5 bases). The CDR3 loop spans 15 amino acids. Per germline, CDR1 MGHRA and CDR2 YSYEKL. V was pared by 1 base and J by 3 bases, with 9 bases between. The CDR3 here is CASSQGRAPNEKLFF. CDR3 nucleotides: TGCGCCAGCAGCCAAGGCAGGGCTCCTAATGAAAAACTGTTTTTT.

This chain joins TRBV14 and TRBJ2-7; no clear D gene. The germline V and J ends were trimmed by 5 bases and 3 bases, with 17 bases remaining between them. The length of the CDR3 is 15 residues. Germline V gene lookup returns CDR1 SGHDN and CDR2 FVKESK. For the CDR3, the DNA is TGTGCCAGCAGCTCCCCCACTCGGAACAGCTACGAGCAGTACTTC. It specifies CASSSPTRNSYEQYF.

CDR3 loop: CASSLALLAGSYEQYF. The DNA for the CDR3 is TGTGCCAGCAGCTTAGCGTTACTAGCGGGCTCCTACGAGCAGTACTTC. The chain links TRBV7-2 to TRBJ2-7, with 9 nucleotides matching TRBD2. V trimming: 0 bases; J trimming: 0 bases; junction bases outside the gene matches: 3. The CDR3 totals 16 residues. Germline CDR1 is SGHTA and CDR2 is FQGNSA. The full variable domain, completed using reference TRBV7-2 and TRBJ2-7, is GAGVSQSPSNKVTEKGKDVELRCDPISGHTALYWYRQSLGQGLEFLIYFQGNSAPDKSGLPSDRFSAERTGGSVSTLTIQRTQQEDSAVYLCASSLALLAGSYEQYFGPGTRLTVT.

With respect to this clone: The junction differs from germline at one of its ends, possibly a read error. The rearrangement joins TRBV7-9 to TRBJ2-7; 13 bases fit TRBD2. The CDR3 contains 19 residues. Germline V gene lookup returns CDR1 SEHNR and CDR2 FQNEAQ (reference sequence). CDR3 sequence (DNA): TGTGCCAGCACCTTAGGGACTAGCGGGAAAAAGTTACTCTCCTACGAGCAGTACTTC. Its translation is CASTLGTSGKKLLSYEQYF.

As to this clone: The same CDR3 arises from other DNA sequences in this sample as well. The chain is built from TRBV5-1 and TRBJ2-7; 9 bases map to TRBD1. The V and J ends lost 0 bases and 2 bases, in that order; junction bases with no gene match: 0. Germline V gene sequence: CDR1 SGHRS, CDR2 YFSETQ. This CDR3 is 14 amino acids long. The CDR3 spells CASSLGTGAYEQYF. The DNA of the CDR3 is TGCGCCAGCAGCTTGGGGACAGGGGCCTACGAGCAGTACTTC.

The rearrangement uses TRBV7-9 and TRBJ1-1; 10 nucleotides align to TRBD1. Germline V gene lookup returns CDR1 SEHNR and CDR2 FQNEAQ (reference sequence). V shed 5 bases and J 5 bases; nucleotides not matched to a gene: 8. The CDR3 is 15 residues long. CDR3 sequence: CASSRDRGWDTEAFF. DNA of the CDR3: TGTGCCAGCAGCCGGGACAGGGGATGGGATACTGAAGCTTTCTTT.

The V gene is TRBV10-2, the J gene TRBJ2-1; D is undetermined. The CDR3 extends over 12 amino acids. V lost 3 bases to trimming and J lost 5 bases, with 5 bases between them. The germline CDR1 and CDR2 sequences are WSHSY and SAAADI. Here the CDR3 DNA reads TGCGCCAGCAGTGATCGTAACAATGAGCAGTTCTTC. It yields the protein CASSDRNNEQFF.

The genes are TRBV7-2 and TRBJ2-5; 10 nucleotides line up with TRBD2. Germline values: CDR1 SGHTA, CDR2 FQGNSA. The CDR3 spans 17 residues. The J segment lost 5 bases and the V segment lost 5 bases, leaving 14 bases of the junction unmatched. The CDR3 DNA follows: TGTGCCAGCAGCCTGCGGAGGGCTAGCGGGAGTACGGAGACCCAGTACTTC. This gives the protein CASSLRRASGSTETQYF.

The genes are TRBV5-8 and TRBJ1-4; D might be TRBD1 (5 bases). Trimming left V 4 bases short and J 7 bases short, with 17 bases between. The V gene's germline CDR1 is SGHTS and CDR2 YDEGEE. There are 15 residues in the CDR3. CDR3 coding DNA: TGTGCCAGCAGCCCGGCCGGGGGTCGAGGTGAAAAACTGTTTTTT. Translating it yields CASSPAGGRGEKLFF.

The chain joins TRBV28 to TRBJ2-3; D is ambiguous. The germline gives CDR1 MDHEN, CDR2 SYDVKM. V was trimmed by 10 bases and J by 6 bases, leaving 11 bases between them. This CDR3 region has 11 residues. CDR3 region: CATRRLDTQYF. CDR3 nucleotides: TGTGCCACCCGCCGGTTGGATACGCAGTATTTT.

This clone was detected only a few times. For the CDR3, the DNA is TGTGCCAGCAGTCCCAATAATTCACCCCTCCACTTT. Translated, it gives CASSPNNSPLHF. This chain links TRBV2 with TRBJ1-6; D is unresolved. V lost 5 bases and J lost 5, with 4 bases in between. The CDR3 has 12 residues. Germline V lookup: CDR1 SNHLY, CDR2 FYNNEI.